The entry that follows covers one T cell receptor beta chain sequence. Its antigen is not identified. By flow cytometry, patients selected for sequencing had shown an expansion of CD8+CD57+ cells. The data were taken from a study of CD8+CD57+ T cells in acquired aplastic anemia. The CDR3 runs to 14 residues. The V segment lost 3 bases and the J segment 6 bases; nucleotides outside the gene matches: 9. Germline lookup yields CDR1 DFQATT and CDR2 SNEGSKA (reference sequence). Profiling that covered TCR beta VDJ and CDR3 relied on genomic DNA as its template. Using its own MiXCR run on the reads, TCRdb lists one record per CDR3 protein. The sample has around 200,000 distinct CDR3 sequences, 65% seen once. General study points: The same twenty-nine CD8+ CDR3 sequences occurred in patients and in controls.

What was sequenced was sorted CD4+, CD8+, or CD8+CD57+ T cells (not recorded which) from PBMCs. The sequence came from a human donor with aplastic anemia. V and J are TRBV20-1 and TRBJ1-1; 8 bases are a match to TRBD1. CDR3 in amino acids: CSARQGGQGSEAFF. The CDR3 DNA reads TGCAGTGCTAGGCAAGGAGGACAGGGCTCTGAAGCTTTCTTT.